A single sample is the source of the 30 T cell receptor beta chains below, sequenced in a study of T cells in Graves' hyperthyroidism and ophthalmopathy. Researchers amplified the TCR beta CDR3 regions from RNA transcripts. HTBI primers were used for first-round RT-PCR of the TCR CDR3. TCRdb fed the multiplex PCR reads into MiXCR, producing one record per CDR3 protein. The data show about 520,000 distinct CDR3 sequences, approximately 25% seen once. Sequences were obtained from blood. Source of these receptors: a woman aged 30 to 39 with Graves' ophthalmopathy.

This clonotype was seen at least ten times. The chain carries TRBV11-3 and TRBJ2-7; perhaps TRBD1 as D (6 bases). The V gene lost 7 bases and the J gene lost 7 bases, with 26 bases spanning the gap. Germline V gene lookup returns CDR1 SGHNT and CDR2 YENEEA. This CDR3 has 16 residues. In nucleotides, the CDR3 is TGTGCCAGCATCCCCCCTAAGGGGGTTGGGACGGGAGAGCAGTACTTC. This codes for CASIPPKGVGTGEQYF.

This clonotype was counted ten times or more. The chain employs TRBV20-1 and TRBJ2-7; possibly TRBD2 for D (5 bases). This CDR3 spans 14 amino acids. Germline lookup yields CDR1 DFQATT and CDR2 SNEGSKA (reference sequence). V was clipped by 0 bases and J by 1 base, with 10 bases between them. Here the CDR3 DNA reads TGCAGTGCTAGAGACGGGGTATCGTCCTACGAGCAGTACTTC. Protein: CSARDGVSSYEQYF.

The chain carries TRBV12-3 or TRBV12-4 and TRBJ2-7; perhaps TRBD1 as D (5 bases). This CDR3 is built from 14 residues. V lost 3 bases and J lost 4, with 13 bases in between. The CDR3 coding sequence is TGTGCCAGCAGTTTGGGCAGGGAATCGTACGAGCAGTACTTC. Protein sequence: CASSLGRESYEQYF.

This clonotype was recorded many times. This chain uses TRBV6-2 or TRBV6-3 with TRBJ1-5, with D unclear. In germline, CDR1 is MNHEY, CDR2 SVGEGT. The CDR3 totals 14 residues. Trimming pared 5 bases from V and 2 bases from J, leaving 10 bases between. The CDR3 DNA is TGTGCCAGCAGTACCGCTTGGGGCAATCAGCCCCAGCATTTT. The encoded protein is CASSTAWGNQPQHF.

This clonotype was observed many times. This chain connects TRBV12-3 or TRBV12-4 to TRBJ2-7; D possibly corresponds to TRBD1 (6 bases). The V and J ends lost 3 bases and 3 bases respectively, with 12 bases between them. The CDR3 extends over 14 amino acids. The CDR3 reads CASSFSLTGYEQYF. CDR3 nucleotides: TGTGCCAGCAGTTTTTCCCTGACAGGCTACGAGCAGTACTTC.

This clonotype was counted at least ten times. This chain links TRBV20-1 with TRBJ2-7, with 8 positions matching TRBD2. V trimming: 5 bases; J trimming: 3 bases; junction bases outside the gene matches: 9. This CDR3 is built from 14 residues. Germline CDR1 is DFQATT and CDR2 is SNEGSKA (reference sequence). The CDR3 bases are TGCAGTGCTTTGACTAGCGTACCCTTCTACGAGCAGTACTTC. It translates to CSALTSVPFYEQYF.

This clonotype was observed at least ten times. The chain recombines TRBV6-1 with TRBJ1-5; D perhaps matches TRBD1 (6 bases). Trimming left V 2 bases short and J 5 bases short, with 16 bases between. The CDR3 is 16 amino acids. Germline loops: CDR1 MNHNS, CDR2 SASEGT. CDR3 sequence reads: CASSEMGGAGDQPQHF. The CDR3 nucleotides read TGTGCCAGCAGTGAAATGGGGGGGGCGGGCGATCAGCCCCAGCATTTT.

There are many counts of this clonotype. V and J are TRBV20-1 and TRBJ1-2, with 8 bases lining up with TRBD1. The CDR3 consists of 15 residues. The germline gives CDR1 DFQATT, CDR2 SNEGSKA (reference sequence). Trimming at V came to 2 bases and at J to 3 bases, leaving 8 bases not matched to a gene. DNA for the CDR3: TGCAGTGCTAGATCCCGGACAGGGTGGGACTATGGCTACACCTTC. It yields the protein CSARSRTGWDYGYTF.

This clonotype was counted many times. This chain uses TRBV28 with TRBJ2-7; D ambiguous. V was cut by 6 bases and J by 5 bases, with 20 bases left in between. The CDR3 has 15 amino acids. Germline V lookup: CDR1 MDHEN, CDR2 SYDVKM. CDR3 in amino acids: CASSPSGEGRNEQYF. CDR3 DNA: TGTGCCAGCAGCCCTTCTGGAGAAGGGCGCAACGAGCAGTACTTC. Full variable domain (missing parts from reference TRBV28 and TRBJ2-7): DVKVTQSSRYLVKRTGEKVFLECVQDMDHENMFWYRQDPGLGLRLIYFSYDVKMKEKGDIPEGYSVSREKKERFSLILESASTNQTSMYLCASSPSGEGRNEQYFGPGTRLTVT.

This clonotype was counted at least ten times. The chain couples TRBV29-1 to TRBJ2-7; 7 positions match TRBD1. Looked up from germline, CDR1 is SQVTM and CDR2 is ANQGSEA. Losses at the gene ends were 4 bases for V and 2 bases for J; bases not matched to a gene: 11. This CDR3 has 15 residues. The CDR3 loop is CSVALTLDRTYEQYF. Here the CDR3 DNA reads TGCAGCGTTGCCCTAACTCTGGACAGGACCTACGAGCAGTACTTC.

Notes on this clonotype: A much larger clone sits a single nucleotide away, making a read error possible. This rearrangement joins TRBV15 to TRBJ2-2, with D tentatively TRBD2 (5 bases). Germline V gene data show CDR1 as LNHNV and CDR2 as YYDKDF (reference sequence). The CDR3 loop spans 12 amino acids. The CDR3 sequence: CATSRGPGELLF. CDR3 bases: TGTGCCACCAGCAGAGGCCCCGGGGAGCTGTTGTTT.

This clonotype was counted ten times or more. The chain links TRBV5-1 to TRBJ1-2; 8 nucleotides match TRBD1. The CDR3 consists of 14 residues. Germline V gene sequence: CDR1 SGHRS, CDR2 YFSETQ. The V gene end was trimmed by 4 bases and the J gene end by 7 bases; junction bases not matched to a gene: 9. CDR3 protein: CASSKLVDRGGYTF. The DNA of the CDR3 is TGCGCCAGCAGCAAGCTTGTTGACAGGGGTGGCTACACCTTC.

The table lists this clonotype with many counts. The chain uses TRBV27 and TRBJ2-7, with 10 bases lining up with TRBD1. The V gene's germline CDR1 is MNHEY and CDR2 SMNVEV (reference sequence). The CDR3 runs to 14 residues. Losses at the gene ends were 6 bases for V and 6 bases for J; bases not matched to a gene: 8. The CDR3 protein is CASRDLGTGVEQYF. In DNA form, the CDR3 reads TGTGCCAGCAGGGACTTGGGGACAGGGGTCGAGCAGTACTTC.

This clonotype showed up just a few times. The chain carries TRBV12-3 or TRBV12-4 and TRBJ2-7, with 7 positions matching TRBD1. This CDR3 region has 14 residues. With 1 base clipped from V and 3 bases from J, the junction kept 3 bases outside the gene matches. CDR3 sequence (DNA): TGTGCCAGCAGTTTAGTTCACAGGGGCTACGAGCAGTACTTC. Translation: CASSLVHRGYEQYF.

This clonotype was detected ten times or more. The genes are TRBV7-2 and TRBJ1-3; the D gene is possibly TRBD1 (6 bases). Germline-derived CDR1 and CDR2 are SGHTA and FQGNSA. CDR3 length: 15 residues. With 2 bases removed from V and 2 bases from J, the gap between germline ends came to 10 bases. CDR3 bases: TGTGCCAGCAGCTTATCCGGGGGCACTGGAAACACCATATATTTT. Its protein product is CASSLSGGTGNTIYF.

There are many counts of this clonotype. The chain joins TRBV3-1 to TRBJ2-5; D is unresolved. The length of the CDR3 is 12 residues. Germline values: CDR1 LGHDT, CDR2 YNNKEL (reference sequence). The V gene lost 4 bases and the J gene lost 3 bases, with 6 bases spanning the gap. This CDR3 is CASSPLKETQYF. The CDR3 DNA is TGTGCCAGCAGCCCGTTGAAAGAGACCCAGTACTTC.

This chain connects TRBV12-3 or TRBV12-4 to TRBJ2-5, with D hard to call. V shed 5 bases and J shed 7 bases, with 8 bases lying between them. There are 11 residues in the CDR3. The CDR3 here is CASSPQWTQYF. The CDR3 DNA reads TGTGCCAGCAGTCCACAATGGACCCAGTACTTC.

This clonotype showed up just a few times. This sequence joins TRBV20-1 and TRBJ2-7; 9 nucleotides align to TRBD2. The germline V gene encodes CDR1 DFQATT and CDR2 SNEGSKA (reference sequence). The CDR3 has 14 amino acids. The V segment lost 3 bases and the J segment 7 bases; nucleotides outside the gene matches: 10. The CDR3 nucleotides read TGCAGTGCTAGTAGGCGGGAGGGCCTAGGGGAGCAGTACTTC. Protein product: CSASRREGLGEQYF.

There are a few counts of this clonotype. The rearrangement links TRBV11-2 to TRBJ1-3; D unresolved. The CDR3 extends over 18 amino acids. The V end lost 1 base, the J end lost 2 bases, and 18 bases lay between the germline ends. Germline-derived CDR1 and CDR2 are SGHAT and FQNNGV. CDR3 nucleotide sequence: TGTGCCAGCAGCTTAGTTTCCGGAGTTTCAGCGGCTGGAAACACCATATATTTT. As protein: CASSLVSGVSAAGNTIYF. Supplemented by reference TRBV11-2 and TRBJ1-3, the full variable domain reads EAGVAQSPRYKIIEKRQSVAFWCNPISGHATLYWYQQILGQGPKLLIQFQNNGVVDDSQLPKDRFSAERLKGVDSTLKIQPAKLEDSAVYLCASSLVSGVSAAGNTIYFGEGSWLTVV.

This clonotype has ten or more counts. This chain joins TRBV12-3 or TRBV12-4 and TRBJ2-7; 7 bases fit TRBD1. CDR3 size: 14 residues. With 5 bases clipped from V and 2 bases from J, the junction kept 6 bases outside the gene matches. CDR3 loop: CASSNTGTAYEQYF. The CDR3 coding sequence is TGTGCCAGCAGTAACACCGGGACAGCCTACGAGCAGTACTTC.

This chain uses TRBV28 with TRBJ2-7; D is possibly TRBD1 or TRBD2 (5 bases each). V lost 2 bases to trimming and J lost 0 bases, with 11 bases between them. Germline assignment: CDR1 MDHEN and CDR2 SYDVKM. The CDR3 totals 15 residues. Here the CDR3 DNA reads TGTGCCAGCAGTTTAGAGGGGTGGGGCTCCTACGAGCAGTACTTC. It encodes CASSLEGWGSYEQYF.

The table lists this clonotype with many counts. The rearrangement uses TRBV11-1 and TRBJ2-7, with 8 bases that match TRBD1. CDR3 length: 17 amino acids. Per germline, CDR1 SGHAT and CDR2 FQDESV (reference sequence). V shed 5 bases and J 1 base; nucleotides not matched to a gene: 13. CDR3 residues: CASSRPTDRGESYEQYF. CDR3 DNA: TGTGCCAGCAGCCGACCAACCGACAGGGGAGAATCCTACGAGCAGTACTTC.

V is TRBV12-3 or TRBV12-4 and J is TRBJ1-1; 11 nucleotides agree with TRBD1. V trimming: 6 bases; J trimming: 5 bases; junction bases outside the gene matches: 11. The CDR3 runs 16 residues. This CDR3 is CASSSRTGGPRTEAFF. In DNA form, the CDR3 reads TGTGCCAGCAGCAGCCGGACAGGGGGCCCGAGAACTGAAGCTTTCTTT.

The chain carries TRBV20-1 and TRBJ1-5, with TRBD1 matching 7 bases. Unmatched junction bases numbered 8, after V lost 6 bases and J lost 3 bases. The CDR3 is 14 amino acids. Germline lookup yields CDR1 DFQATT and CDR2 SNEGSKA (reference sequence). In DNA form, the CDR3 reads TGCAGTGCCGGGGAGGGGGCTATCAATCAGCCCCAGCATTTT. Its protein is CSAGEGAINQPQHF.

This clonotype was picked up many times. V is TRBV6-2 or TRBV6-3 and J is TRBJ1-5, with 7 bases lining up with TRBD1. The CDR3 length is 15 residues. Germline trimming cut 7 bases from V and 3 bases from J; bases unmatched to any gene: 9. Germline CDR1 reads MNHEY; CDR2 reads SVGEGT. The CDR3 DNA follows: TGTGCCAGCAACGACAGGGATTCCTACAATCAGCCCCAGCATTTT. Amino acids: CASNDRDSYNQPQHF.

The gene calls are TRBV5-5 and TRBJ2-5; no clear D gene. The V end lost 4 bases, the J end lost 5 bases, and 12 bases lay between the germline ends. The V gene's germline CDR1 is SGHKS and CDR2 YYEKEE (reference sequence). This CDR3 has 13 residues. The CDR3 DNA sequence: TGTGCCAGCAGCCGATACATCGGGGAGACCCAGTACTTC. It codes for CASSRYIGETQYF.

CDR3 region: CASSAKLAGGPAETQYF. In DNA form, the CDR3 reads TGTGCCAGCAGTGCAAAACTAGCGGGAGGGCCTGCGGAGACCCAGTACTTC. J is TRBJ2-5 and V is TRBV6-1; TRBD2 matches 13 bases. The CDR3 has 17 amino acids. Germline values: CDR1 MNHNS, CDR2 SASEGT. V lost 4 bases and J lost 5; bases outside the gene matches: 10.

This clonotype was found many times. V and J are TRBV4-2 and TRBJ1-2, with unresolved D. V lost 0 bases and J lost 5, with 16 bases in between. The CDR3 extends over 16 amino acids. Germline lookup yields CDR1 LGHNA and CDR2 YNFKEQ. CDR3 DNA: TGTGCCAGCAGCCAAGATTCGGAGTCCCGTTATTATGGCTACACCTTC. This codes for CASSQDSESRYYGYTF.

This clonotype was counted many times. The chain couples TRBV18 to TRBJ1-5; maybe TRBD1 (5 bases). The V and J ends lost 3 bases and 8 bases respectively, with 11 bases between them. This CDR3 is built from 13 residues. Looked up from germline, CDR1 is KGHSH and CDR2 is LQKENI. The CDR3: CASSPRGPEPQHF. CDR3 coding DNA: TGTGCCAGCTCACCCCGGGGCCCAGAGCCCCAGCATTTT.

This clonotype was seen only a few times. The chain combines TRBV2 with TRBJ1-1, with 7 bases matching TRBD1. Germline assignment: CDR1 SNHLY and CDR2 FYNNEI. The CDR3 extends over 14 amino acids. V trimming: 2 bases; J trimming: 1 base; junction bases outside the gene matches: 1. In nucleotides, the CDR3 is TGTGCCAGCAGTGAAAGACAGGGGAACACTGAAGCTTTCTTT. Translated, it gives CASSERQGNTEAFF. The full variable domain, rest sourced from reference TRBV2 and TRBJ1-1, is EPEVTQTPSHQVTQMGQEVILRCVPISNHLYFYWYRQILGQKVEFLVSFYNNEISEKSEIFDDQFSVERPDGSNFTLKIRSTKLEDSAMYFCASSERQGNTEAFFGQGTRLTVV.